A selection of T cell receptor beta chains follows, all from one sample in a study of blood T cell repertoires in COVID-19. The repertoire was sequenced with immunoSEQ multiplex PCR; TCRdb's copy has only in-frame clones and lacks some. The sample lists about 230,000 clones, about 90% occurring once. Material for sequencing was PBMCs or T cells enriched from blood (not recorded which). Every receptor here comes from a woman in her forties or fifties in a cohort exposed to, infected with or recovered from COVID-19 (not recorded which). Each CDR3 is given with its conserved first and last residue. Each record gives: clone size, V gene, J gene, D gene, CDR3 protein, CDR3 DNA. D genes are given only for firm matches. Clone size is given for some rows only: seen once, a few or many times, or a class if the clone is expanded.

clone_size: .; v_call: TRBV5-1; j_call: TRBJ1-4; d_call: TRBD1; cdr3_aa: CASSLEGAGEKLFF; cdr3_nt: TGCGCCAGCAGCTTGGAGGGGGCGGGAGAAAAACTGTTTTTT
clone_size: .; v_call: TRBV5-5; j_call: TRBJ1-5; d_call: .; cdr3_aa: CASSLGQPAESPQHF; cdr3_nt: TGTGCCAGCAGCTTGGGACAGCCCGCCGAATCGCCCCAGCATTTT
clone_size: .; v_call: TRBV24-1; j_call: TRBJ1-6; d_call: .; cdr3_aa: CATSDDDSNYNSPLHF; cdr3_nt: TGTGCCACCAGTGATGACGACAGCAACTATAATTCACCCCTCCACTTT
clone_size: .; v_call: TRBV9; j_call: TRBJ2-7; d_call: .; cdr3_aa: CASSESTGSGYEQYF; cdr3_nt: TGTGCCAGCAGCGAGAGCACAGGGTCGGGATACGAGCAGTACTTC
clone_size: .; v_call: TRBV19; j_call: TRBJ2-1; d_call: TRBD2; cdr3_aa: CASSTLAGVSYNEQFF; cdr3_nt: TGTGCCAGTAGTACCCTAGCGGGGGTCTCCTACAATGAGCAGTTCTTC
clone_size: .; v_call: TRBV30; j_call: TRBJ1-1; d_call: TRBD1; cdr3_aa: CAWGDTGGANTEAFF; cdr3_nt: TGTGCCTGGGGGGATACAGGGGGCGCGAACACTGAAGCTTTCTTT
clone_size: .; v_call: TRBV20-1; j_call: TRBJ1-5; d_call: .; cdr3_aa: CSASSSFRGNYNQPQHF; cdr3_nt: TGCAGTGCTAGTTCGTCGTTTAGGGGGAACTACAATCAGCCCCAGCATTTT
clone_size: few; v_call: TRBV28; j_call: TRBJ1-5; d_call: TRBD1; cdr3_aa: CASSLQGAGNQPQHF; cdr3_nt: TGTGCCAGCAGTCTACAGGGGGCGGGTAATCAGCCCCAGCATTTT
clone_size: once; v_call: TRBV7-9; j_call: TRBJ2-2; d_call: .; cdr3_aa: CASSFTGSNTGELFF; cdr3_nt: TGTGCCAGCAGCTTTACCGGGTCGAACACCGGGGAGCTGTTTTTT
clone_size: .; v_call: TRBV2; j_call: TRBJ1-2; d_call: TRBD1; cdr3_aa: CASSEAQTGTYGYTF; cdr3_nt: TGTGCCAGCAGTGAAGCCCAGACAGGGACCTATGGCTACACCTTC
clone_size: .; v_call: TRBV2; j_call: TRBJ2-6; d_call: TRBD1; cdr3_aa: CASKLQGGRANVLTF; cdr3_nt: TGTGCCAGCAAACTACAGGGGGGTCGGGCCAACGTCCTGACTTTC
clone_size: .; v_call: TRBV28; j_call: TRBJ1-6; d_call: TRBD1; cdr3_aa: CASSFHGLTGAGNSPLHF; cdr3_nt: TGTGCCAGCAGTTTCCATGGGTTGACAGGGGCTGGGAATTCACCCCTCCACTTT
clone_size: .; v_call: TRBV7-2; j_call: TRBJ2-1; d_call: TRBD1; cdr3_aa: CASSDRGYNEQFF; cdr3_nt: TGTGCCAGCAGCGACAGGGGGTACAATGAGCAGTTCTTC
clone_size: .; v_call: TRBV3-1/TRBV3-2; j_call: TRBJ1-6; d_call: .; cdr3_aa: CASGLRADNSPLHF; cdr3_nt: TGTGCCAGCGGACTGAGGGCCGATAATTCACCCCTCCACTTT
clone_size: .; v_call: TRBV7-2; j_call: TRBJ2-7; d_call: TRBD2; cdr3_aa: CASSFSGARSYEQYF; cdr3_nt: TGTGCCAGCAGCTTTAGCGGGGCCCGCTCCTACGAGCAGTACTTC
clone_size: .; v_call: TRBV7-2; j_call: TRBJ2-1; d_call: .; cdr3_aa: CASSLSYDYEQFF; cdr3_nt: TGTGCCAGCAGCTTAAGTTATGACTATGAGCAGTTCTTC
clone_size: .; v_call: TRBV5-5; j_call: TRBJ2-1; d_call: TRBD1; cdr3_aa: CASSSFWGTGANEQFF; cdr3_nt: TGTGCCAGCAGCTCCTTTTGGGGGACAGGGGCGAATGAGCAGTTCTTC
clone_size: .; v_call: TRBV10-3; j_call: TRBJ1-2; d_call: .; cdr3_aa: CAISESGVGRYTF; cdr3_nt: TGTGCCATCAGTGAGTCAGGGGTTGGTCGGTACACCTTC
clone_size: .; v_call: TRBV7-2; j_call: TRBJ2-3; d_call: .; cdr3_aa: CASSLVYSGLSGTDTQYF; cdr3_nt: TGTGCCAGCAGCTTAGTCTATAGTGGACTCTCGGGCACAGATACGCAGTATTTT
clone_size: .; v_call: TRBV5-6; j_call: TRBJ2-7; d_call: .; cdr3_aa: CASSVREYEQYF; cdr3_nt: TGTGCCAGCAGCGTTAGGGAGTACGAGCAGTACTTC
clone_size: .; v_call: TRBV15; j_call: TRBJ2-7; d_call: .; cdr3_aa: CATSRGGSGDLYEQYF; cdr3_nt: TGTGCCACCAGCAGAGGAGGGTCAGGAGATCTATACGAGCAGTACTTC
clone_size: .; v_call: TRBV11-1; j_call: TRBJ1-1; d_call: TRBD1; cdr3_aa: CASSLGGQGAWTEAFF; cdr3_nt: TGTGCCAGCAGCTTAGGTGGACAGGGGGCATGGACTGAAGCTTTCTTT
clone_size: .; v_call: TRBV5-1; j_call: TRBJ2-7; d_call: .; cdr3_aa: CASSPGASIREQYF; cdr3_nt: TGCGCCAGCAGCCCCGGAGCCTCAATACGGGAGCAGTACTTC
clone_size: .; v_call: TRBV9; j_call: TRBJ1-3; d_call: .; cdr3_aa: CASSLPGSSGNTIYF; cdr3_nt: TGTGCCAGCAGCCTTCCGGGAAGCTCTGGAAACACCATATATTTT
clone_size: .; v_call: TRBV25-1; j_call: TRBJ1-2; d_call: TRBD1; cdr3_aa: CASSLVGQGVRWVYGYTF; cdr3_nt: TGTGCCAGCAGCCTAGTCGGACAGGGAGTCCGATGGGTCTATGGCTACACCTTC
clone_size: .; v_call: TRBV7-3; j_call: TRBJ2-7; d_call: TRBD2; cdr3_aa: CASSLSGGGSYEQYF; cdr3_nt: TGTGCCAGCAGCCTTAGCGGGGGGGGCTCCTACGAGCAGTACTTC
clone_size: .; v_call: TRBV18; j_call: TRBJ1-5; d_call: TRBD1; cdr3_aa: CASSSGQRNQPQHF; cdr3_nt: TGTGCCAGCTCATCGGGACAGCGCAATCAGCCCCAGCATTTT
clone_size: .; v_call: TRBV5-1; j_call: TRBJ2-3; d_call: .; cdr3_aa: CASSLEFRDTQYF; cdr3_nt: TGCGCCAGCAGCTTGGAGTTCAGAGATACGCAGTATTTT
clone_size: .; v_call: TRBV6-2/TRBV6-3; j_call: TRBJ1-5; d_call: TRBD1; cdr3_aa: CASSYIAGGQPQHF; cdr3_nt: TGTGCCAGCAGTTACATTGCAGGGGGCCAGCCCCAGCATTTT
clone_size: .; v_call: TRBV15; j_call: TRBJ1-1; d_call: .; cdr3_aa: CATSRAFTEVAFF; cdr3_nt: TGTGCCACCAGCAGAGCATTCACCGAGGTAGCTTTCTTT
clone_size: .; v_call: TRBV11-3; j_call: TRBJ2-3; d_call: TRBD1; cdr3_aa: CASSRGTASTQYF; cdr3_nt: TGTGCCAGCAGCCGAGGGACAGCATCTACGCAGTATTTT
clone_size: .; v_call: TRBV5-1; j_call: TRBJ2-3; d_call: .; cdr3_aa: CASSLKGGRGDTQYF; cdr3_nt: TGCGCCAGCAGCTTGAAGGGGGGGCGCGGAGATACGCAGTATTTT
clone_size: .; v_call: TRBV7-8; j_call: TRBJ1-5; d_call: .; cdr3_aa: CASRKEYKEYGNQPQHF; cdr3_nt: TGTGCCAGCAGAAAAGAGTATAAGGAGTATGGCAATCAGCCCCAGCATTTT
clone_size: .; v_call: TRBV5-6; j_call: TRBJ1-6; d_call: .; cdr3_aa: CASSQSPSNSPLHF; cdr3_nt: TGTGCCAGCAGTCAGTCTCCAAGTAATTCACCCCTCCACTTT
clone_size: .; v_call: TRBV30; j_call: TRBJ1-2; d_call: .; cdr3_aa: CAWRSAGYGYTF; cdr3_nt: TGTGCCTGGAGATCAGCAGGGTATGGCTACACCTTC
clone_size: .; v_call: TRBV4-3; j_call: TRBJ2-1; d_call: TRBD1; cdr3_aa: CASSRIPGQGLYNEQFF; cdr3_nt: TGCGCCAGCAGCCGCATCCCGGGACAGGGGCTATACAATGAGCAGTTCTTC
clone_size: once; v_call: TRBV2; j_call: TRBJ1-2; d_call: TRBD1; cdr3_aa: CASSRTGTGEYGYTF; cdr3_nt: TGTGCCAGCAGTCGCACCGGGACAGGGGAATATGGCTACACCTTC
clone_size: .; v_call: TRBV24-1; j_call: TRBJ2-3; d_call: TRBD2; cdr3_aa: CATQTSGGARDTQYF; cdr3_nt: TGTGCCACCCAGACTAGCGGGGGGGCCCGAGATACGCAGTATTTT
clone_size: .; v_call: TRBV4-3; j_call: TRBJ2-2; d_call: .; cdr3_aa: CASSQWAEYTGELFF; cdr3_nt: TGCGCCAGCAGCCAATGGGCAGAATACACCGGGGAGCTGTTTTTT
clone_size: once; v_call: TRBV11-1; j_call: TRBJ1-1; d_call: .; cdr3_aa: CASTRSGGNTEAFF; cdr3_nt: TGTGCCAGCACCCGATCGGGGGGAAACACTGAAGCTTTCTTT
clone_size: few; v_call: TRBV2; j_call: TRBJ2-4; d_call: .; cdr3_aa: CASNSIAKNIQYF; cdr3_nt: TGTGCCAGCAACTCGATAGCCAAAAACATTCAGTACTTC
clone_size: few; v_call: TRBV7-3; j_call: TRBJ1-6; d_call: TRBD1; cdr3_aa: CASSPGTVNSPLHF; cdr3_nt: TGTGCCAGCAGCCCTGGGACAGTTAATTCACCCCTCCACTTT
clone_size: once; v_call: TRBV7-2; j_call: TRBJ2-7; d_call: .; cdr3_aa: CASSPRRDSYEQYF; cdr3_nt: TGTGCCAGCAGCCCCCGACGGGATTCCTACGAGCAGTACTTC
clone_size: once; v_call: TRBV27; j_call: TRBJ1-2; d_call: TRBD1; cdr3_aa: CASSPRTGNTFHYGYTF; cdr3_nt: TGTGCCAGCAGTCCAAGGACAGGGAATACATTTCACTATGGCTACACCTTC